This T cell receptor (beta chain) was found in a study of blood T cell repertoires in COVID-19 (dated by TCRdb to the early 2020s). With regard to the full study: Samples from collaborators originated in the United States, Italy and Spain and spanned both the acute and convalescent phases of COVID-19. Where available, HLA class I and class II types were taken from metadata supplied by the sample provider and were not determined by assay-based typing. Samples were obtained from the ongoing ImmuneRACE study (first 160 participants) and from some 1,200 subjects provided by 6 global collaborators. Deeply sampled blood TCRbeta repertoires from subjects exposed to, actively infected with, or recovered from COVID-19 were included in the dataset. A freely available public database, intended as a resource for researchers studying the immune response to SARS-CoV-2, is where the repertoires were released. The prospective study material was composed of cDNA or gDNA derived from T cells, B-cell-depleted T cells, or PBMCs. Sample metadata almost always included a de-identified subject ID, COVID-19 status, age in years and sex.

In regard to this clone: Its antigen is still unknown. No base quality values were provided; no much bigger clone lies one nucleotide off.

The immunoSEQ Assay, a bias-controlled multiplex PCR, was used to amplify TCRbeta CDR3 regions from genomic DNA. The authors' analysis ran thus. The number of nucleated cells in each sample was estimated from the amplification of reference gene primers within the assay. Sequence reads were collapsed and filtered to measure the absolute abundance of every unique TCRbeta CDR3 rearrangement. Productive Simpson clonality was computed per sample as the square root of Simpson's diversity index over productive rearrangements. TCRdb took over this immuneACCESS table, retaining in-frame rearrangements with V and J assigned. Such tables are incomplete; in checked studies, under half of the missing clones stem from an unresolved V gene, and the remainder is unexplained. The D gene and trimming were derived from the DNA, and the V and J assignments and clone size from that table. The sample profile shows a few hundred thousand clones; 70% to 90% of them were found once. The ten most abundant clones make up approximately 5.2% of the sample.

For CDR1 and CDR2, the germline V gene (reference sequence) lists GTSNPN and SVGIG. V ends up 2 bases short and J 6 bases short, with an unmatched junction base count of 2. The CDR3 contains 15 residues, cysteine and phenylalanine counted. Only the CDR3 DNA stays, 45 bases, in frame from base 1. Enrolling through a virtual design, the prospective study's participants ranged in age from about 18 to 100 years and lived across 20 to 30 United States geographic areas. Cohort assignment in the prospective study relied on participant-reported clinical history from a screening survey and a study questionnaire. ImmuneRACE Cohort 3 recovered participants were defined by two consecutive negative NP/OP PCR tests, healthcare professional clearance, or symptom resolution. In the prospective study, mobile phlebotomists collected whole blood, serum and a nasopharyngeal or oropharyngeal swab from each participant. Additional blood draws and questionnaires over an approximately two-month period could optionally be provided by prospective study participants. Before DNA extraction, blood samples from the prospective study were shipped at room temperature or frozen.

The paper as a whole reports these results and caveats: How much clinical and demographic metadata was included differed by source and by participant, and the metadata was provided uncurated.

Sequenced sample: PBMCs or T cells enriched from blood (not recorded which). This TCR was sampled from a woman in her thirties who had recovered from COVID-19. The V gene is TRBV30 and the J gene is TRBJ2-2, with 14 bases in between that match TRBD2. The base sequence is TGTGCCTGGAGTCCGGGACTAGCGGGGGCCGGGGAGCTGTTTTTT. It is translated as CAWSPGLAGAGELFF.